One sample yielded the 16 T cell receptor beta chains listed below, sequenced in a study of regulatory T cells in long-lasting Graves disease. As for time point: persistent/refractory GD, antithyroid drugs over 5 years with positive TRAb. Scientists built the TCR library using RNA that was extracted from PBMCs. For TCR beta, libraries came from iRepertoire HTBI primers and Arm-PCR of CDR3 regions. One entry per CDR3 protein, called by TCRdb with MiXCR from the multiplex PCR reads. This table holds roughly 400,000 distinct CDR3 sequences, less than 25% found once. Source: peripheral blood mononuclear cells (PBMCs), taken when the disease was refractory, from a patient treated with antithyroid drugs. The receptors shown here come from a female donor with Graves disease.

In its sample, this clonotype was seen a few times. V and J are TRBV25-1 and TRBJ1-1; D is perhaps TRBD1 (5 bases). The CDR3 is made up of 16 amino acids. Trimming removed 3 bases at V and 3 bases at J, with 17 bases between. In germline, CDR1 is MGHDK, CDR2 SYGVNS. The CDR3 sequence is CASSDVLEGGDTEAFF. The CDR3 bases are TGTGCCAGCAGTGATGTTTTGGAGGGAGGGGACACTGAAGCTTTCTTT.

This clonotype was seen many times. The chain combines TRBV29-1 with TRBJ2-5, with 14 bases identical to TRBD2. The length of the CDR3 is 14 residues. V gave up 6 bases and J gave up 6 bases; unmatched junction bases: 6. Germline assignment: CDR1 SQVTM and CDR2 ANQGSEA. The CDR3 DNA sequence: TGCAGCGTCGGACTAGCGGGAGGCTCCCAGACCCAGTACTTC. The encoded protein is CSVGLAGGSQTQYF.

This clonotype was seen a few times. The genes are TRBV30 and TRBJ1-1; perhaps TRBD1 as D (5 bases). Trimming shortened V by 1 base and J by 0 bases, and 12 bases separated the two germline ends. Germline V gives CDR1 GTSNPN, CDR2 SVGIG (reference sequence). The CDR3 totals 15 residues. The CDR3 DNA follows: TGTGCCTGGAGTGACGGGGGACGGATGAACACTGAAGCTTTCTTT. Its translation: CAWSDGGRMNTEAFF.

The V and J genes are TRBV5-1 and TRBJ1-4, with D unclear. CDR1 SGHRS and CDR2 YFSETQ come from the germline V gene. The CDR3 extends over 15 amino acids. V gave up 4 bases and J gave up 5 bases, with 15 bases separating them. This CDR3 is CASSLSGDRNEKLFF. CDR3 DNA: TGCGCCAGCAGCCTGTCTGGGGATAGGAATGAAAAACTGTTTTTT.

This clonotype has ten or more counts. The CDR3 protein is CASSIQPGQGAKQYF. CDR3 in DNA: TGTGCCAGCAGTATACAACCGGGACAGGGGGCCAAGCAGTACTTC. This chain uses TRBV6-1 with TRBJ2-7; 12 bases map to TRBD1. The CDR3 has 15 amino acids. Per the germline V gene, CDR1 is MNHNS and CDR2 is SASEGT. V was pared by 5 bases and J by 8 bases, with 10 bases of the junction left unmatched.

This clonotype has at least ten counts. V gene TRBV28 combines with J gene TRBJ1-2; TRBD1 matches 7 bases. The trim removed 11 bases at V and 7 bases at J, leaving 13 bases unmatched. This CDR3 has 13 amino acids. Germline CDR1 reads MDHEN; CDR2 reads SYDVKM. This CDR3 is CAGQGGSVGGYTF. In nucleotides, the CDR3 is TGTGCCGGTCAGGGGGGGTCGGTTGGTGGCTACACCTTC.

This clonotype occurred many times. The CDR3 protein is CSATGGAGNTEAFF. As DNA, the CDR3 is TGCAGTGCTACAGGTGGGGCGGGGAACACTGAAGCTTTCTTT. The chain is built from TRBV20-1 and TRBJ1-1; weak D call: TRBD1 (5 bases). CDR1 and CDR2 (germline): DFQATT, SNEGSKA (reference sequence). Trimming stripped 4 bases from V and 1 base from J, with 13 bases between. The CDR3 runs to 14 residues.

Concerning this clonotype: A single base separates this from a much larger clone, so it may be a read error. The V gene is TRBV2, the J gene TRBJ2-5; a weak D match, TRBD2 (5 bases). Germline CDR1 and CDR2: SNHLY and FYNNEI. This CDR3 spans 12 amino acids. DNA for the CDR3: TGTGCCAGCAGGGTGGCGTGGGAGACCCAGCACTTC. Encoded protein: CASRVAWETQHF.

CDR3 amino acids: CASDTDANTEAFF. The CDR3 DNA is TGTGCCAGCGACACAGATGCGAACACTGAAGCTTTCTTT. V usage is TRBV18 and J usage is TRBJ1-1, with D unclear. V shed 8 bases and J shed 1 base, with 11 bases lying between them. CDR1 KGHSH and CDR2 LQKENI come from the germline V gene. This CDR3 is 13 amino acids long.

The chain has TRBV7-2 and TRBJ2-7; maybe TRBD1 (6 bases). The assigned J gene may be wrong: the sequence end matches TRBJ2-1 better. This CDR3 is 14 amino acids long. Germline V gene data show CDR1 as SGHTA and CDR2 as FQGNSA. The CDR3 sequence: CASSLDAGALTQFF. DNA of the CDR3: TGTGCCAGCAGCTTAGATGCAGGGGCCCTAACCCAGTTCTTC.

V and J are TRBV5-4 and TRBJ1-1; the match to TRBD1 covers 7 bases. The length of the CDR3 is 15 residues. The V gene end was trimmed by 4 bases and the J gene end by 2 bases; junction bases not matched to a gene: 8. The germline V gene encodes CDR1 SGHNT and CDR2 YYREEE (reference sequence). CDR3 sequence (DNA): TGTGCCAGCAGCGTCGCCGGGACAGCCAACACTGAAGCTTTCTTT. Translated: CASSVAGTANTEAFF.

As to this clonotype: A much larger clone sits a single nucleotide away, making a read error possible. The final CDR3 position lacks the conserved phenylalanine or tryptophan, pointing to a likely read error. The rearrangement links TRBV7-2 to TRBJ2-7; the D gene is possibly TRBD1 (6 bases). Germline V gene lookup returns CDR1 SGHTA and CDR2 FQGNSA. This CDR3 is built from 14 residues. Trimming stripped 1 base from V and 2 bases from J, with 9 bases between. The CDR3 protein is CASSLVQGPYEQYL. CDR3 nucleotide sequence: TGTGCCAGCAGCTTAGTACAGGGACCCTACGAGCAGTACCTC.

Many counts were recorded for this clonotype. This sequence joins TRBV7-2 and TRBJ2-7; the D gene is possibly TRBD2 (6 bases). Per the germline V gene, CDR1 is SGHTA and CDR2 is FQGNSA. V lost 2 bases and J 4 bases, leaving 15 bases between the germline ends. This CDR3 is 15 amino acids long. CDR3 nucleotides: TGTGCCAGCAGCTTACAGGAGGGAGTCGTGTACGAGCAGTACTTC. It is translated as CASSLQEGVVYEQYF. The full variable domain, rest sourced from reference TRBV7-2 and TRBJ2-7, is GAGVSQSPSNKVTEKGKDVELRCDPISGHTALYWYRQSLGQGLEFLIYFQGNSAPDKSGLPSDRFSAERTGGSVSTLTIQRTQQEDSAVYLCASSLQEGVVYEQYFGPGTRLTVT.

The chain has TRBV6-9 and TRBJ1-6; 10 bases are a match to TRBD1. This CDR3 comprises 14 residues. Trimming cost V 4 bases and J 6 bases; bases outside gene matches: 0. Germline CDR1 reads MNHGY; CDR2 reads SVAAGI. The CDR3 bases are TGTGCCAGCAGTTGGGACAGGGGTAATTCACCCCTCCACTTT. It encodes CASSWDRGNSPLHF.

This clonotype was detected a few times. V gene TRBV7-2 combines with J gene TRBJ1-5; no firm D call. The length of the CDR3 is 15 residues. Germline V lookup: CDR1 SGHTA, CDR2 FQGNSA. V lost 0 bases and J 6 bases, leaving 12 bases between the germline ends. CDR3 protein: CASSLATGLSQPQHF. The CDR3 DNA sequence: TGTGCCAGCAGCTTAGCCACCGGGCTCAGTCAGCCCCAGCATTTT.

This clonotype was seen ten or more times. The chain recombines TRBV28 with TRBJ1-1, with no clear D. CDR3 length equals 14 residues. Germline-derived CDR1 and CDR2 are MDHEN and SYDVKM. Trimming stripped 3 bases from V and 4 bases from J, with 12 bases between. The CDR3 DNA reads TGTGCCAGCAGTTTTGATGGGTACAGCACTGAAGCTTTCTTT. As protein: CASSFDGYSTEAFF.